This T cell receptor beta chain was documented in a study of Graves' ophthalmopathy and Graves' hyperthyroidism. Using RNA transcripts, the TCR beta CDR3 regions were amplified. The library came from an HTBI-primed first-round RT-PCR and a second-round multiplex PCR. TCRdb analysed the multiplex PCR reads with MiXCR anew, one entry per CDR3 protein. The data hold fewer than 400,000 distinct CDR3 sequences, with about a sixth observed a single time. Ophthalmopathy in the donors was of moderate-to-severe activity, with CAS ≥3, NOSPECS ≥4 and duration under 3 months. The germline V gene has CDR1 MNHEY and CDR2 SVGAGI. This CDR3 contains 13 residues. Trimming at V came to 9 bases and at J to 2 bases, leaving 7 bases not matched to a gene. The table lists this clonotype with many counts.

Sample: peripheral blood. The source of this sequence is a woman under 30 with Graves' ophthalmopathy. This chain joins TRBV6-5 and TRBJ2-7; 7 nucleotides agree with TRBD1. The CDR3 here is CARGSDRTYEQYF. The CDR3, as DNA: TGTGCCAGGGGATCGGACAGGACCTACGAGCAGTACTTC.